These 22 T cell receptor beta chains originate from one sample sequenced in a study of brain T cells in children with intractable seizures (dated by TCRdb to the early 2020s). The time point label on this specimen signifies: blood from clinic visit 5 months post-surgery; TSC patient then seizure free. The library was built by means of the immunoSEQ multiplex PCR assay. The table comes from immuneACCESS by way of TCRdb, which keeps in-frame sequences with V and J called. Part of the clones is missing from these tables; in studies checked, under half for an unresolved V gene and the rest for unknown reasons. This sample has hundreds of thousands of clones in its table, and about 93% of those were observed once. Together, the top ten hold 5% to 7% of the sample. Source: peripheral blood, taken more than 4 months after surgery. The source of these receptors is a boy under two years old with tuberous sclerosis and intractable seizures.

The CDR3 DNA reads as TGTGCCAGCAGACAGGGGCTCAACTATGGCTACACCTTC. Its translation is CASRQGLNYGYTF. This chain uses TRBV2 with TRBJ1-2; 7 nucleotides align to TRBD1. V lost 6 bases to trimming and J lost 2 bases; unmatched junction nucleotides: 3. The CDR3 spans 13 residues. Germline V gene data show CDR1 as SNHLY and CDR2 as FYNNEI. Using reference TRBV2 and TRBJ1-2 for the parts outside the CDR3, the full variable domain is EPEVTQTPSHQVTQMGQEVILRCVPISNHLYFYWYRQILGQKVEFLVSFYNNEISEKSEIFDDQFSVERPDGSNFTLKIRSTKLEDSAMYFCASRQGLNYGYTFGSGTRLTVV.

The V gene is TRBV19, the J gene TRBJ1-1; 9 nucleotides match TRBD1. The CDR3 runs to 15 residues. Germline CDR1 is LNHDA and CDR2 is SQIVND (reference sequence). J was trimmed by 0 bases and V by 8 bases; bases with no gene match: 7. As DNA, the CDR3 is TGTGCCAGTCGGGACAGGGTGGGTATGAACACTGAAGCTTTCTTT. It encodes CASRDRVGMNTEAFF.

CDR3 coding DNA: TGTGCCAGCAGCTTAGAGGGTCCGGCTAACTATGGCTACACCTTC. Protein sequence: CASSLEGPANYGYTF. The chain couples TRBV7-9 to TRBJ1-2, with no clear D. Germline loops: CDR1 SEHNR, CDR2 FQNEAQ (reference sequence). Trimming removed 1 base from V and 0 bases from J, with 9 bases in between. This CDR3 comprises 15 residues.

V usage is TRBV7-9 and J usage is TRBJ1-6; D not resolved. The ends were cut back, 1 base at V and 6 bases at J, with 10 bases in the middle. The CDR3 runs to 15 residues. CDR1 SEHNR and CDR2 FQNEAQ come from the germline V gene (reference sequence). CDR3 region: CASSLDGFGNSPLHF. The CDR3 nucleotides read TGTGCCAGCAGCTTAGATGGGTTCGGTAATTCACCCCTCCACTTT. The variable domain in full, with the rest retrieved from reference TRBV7-9 and TRBJ1-6, is DTGVSQNPRHKITKRGQNVTFRCDPISEHNRLYWYRQTLGQGPEFLTYFQNEAQLEKSRLLSDRFSAERPKGSFSTLEIQRTEQGDSAMYLCASSLDGFGNSPLHFGNGTRLTVT.

V and J are TRBV4-2 and TRBJ2-7; TRBD2 matches 9 bases. Germline trimming cut 0 bases from V and 2 bases from J; bases unmatched to any gene: 8. This CDR3 is built from 17 residues. Germline CDR1 is LGHNA and CDR2 is YNFKEQ. CDR3 region: CASSQDEWSGGTYEQYF. Here the CDR3 DNA reads TGTGCCAGCAGCCAAGATGAGTGGAGCGGGGGGACCTACGAGCAGTACTTC.

The CDR3 nucleotides read TGTGCCAGCAGTGATAACCGCGGGAGTGAGGTTTACAATGAGCAGTTCTTC. Its translation: CASSDNRGSEVYNEQFF. The chain uses TRBV2 and TRBJ2-1; 7 bases are shared with TRBD2. Trimming removed 3 bases from V and 4 bases from J; junction bases left unmatched: 12. This CDR3 is built from 17 residues. Germline CDR1 and CDR2: SNHLY and FYNNEI.

The V and J genes are TRBV28 and TRBJ1-1; the match to TRBD1 covers 8 bases. This CDR3 is 14 amino acids long. In germline, CDR1 is MDHEN, CDR2 SYDVKM. V was clipped by 6 bases and J by 5 bases; unmatched bases: 8. CDR3 loop: CASRYRDRWTEAFF. The CDR3, as DNA: TGTGCCAGCAGATATAGGGACAGGTGGACTGAAGCTTTCTTT.

This chain joins TRBV20-1 and TRBJ1-6, with D maybe TRBD1 (6 bases). V lost 3 bases, J lost 8 bases, and 14 bases lay in between. This CDR3 contains 14 residues. Germline V CDR1 and CDR2: DFQATT, SNEGSKA (reference sequence). The CDR3 sequence is CSASKQGDYSPLHF. CDR3 sequence (DNA): TGCAGTGCTAGTAAACAGGGAGATTATTCACCCCTCCACTTT.

The sample holds one count of this clone. The chain is built from TRBV30 and TRBJ1-1; tentatively, D is TRBD1 (5 bases). V was pared by 0 bases and J by 0 bases, with 14 bases between. This CDR3 comprises 16 residues. Germline assignment: CDR1 GTSNPN and CDR2 SVGIG (reference sequence). CDR3 in amino acids: CAWSVPGRDMNTEAFF. In DNA, the CDR3 is TGTGCCTGGAGTGTCCCAGGGCGCGATATGAACACTGAAGCTTTCTTT.

This chain links TRBV7-9 with TRBJ1-2, with D maybe TRBD1 (6 bases). Germline CDR1 is SEHNR and CDR2 is FQNEAQ (reference sequence). Trimming shortened V by 1 base and J by 6 bases, and 12 bases separated the two germline ends. The CDR3 loop spans 14 amino acids. The CDR3 protein is CASSLGTDHHGYTF. The DNA for the CDR3 is TGTGCCAGCAGCTTAGGGACAGATCACCATGGCTACACCTTC.

This sequence joins TRBV9 and TRBJ1-2; D not resolved. The CDR3 consists of 17 residues. The germline V gene has CDR1 SGDLS and CDR2 YYNGEE. Trimming removed 4 bases from V and 1 base from J, with 20 bases in between. The CDR3 bases are TGTGCCAGCAGCATGGACCCGACCCCCACTCATAACTATGGCTACACCTTC. It translates to CASSMDPTPTHNYGYTF.

The chain carries TRBV11-3 and TRBJ2-7; 11 bases map to TRBD2. V lost 5 bases and J lost 3; bases outside the gene matches: 6. This CDR3 is built from 15 residues. Per the germline V gene, CDR1 is SGHNT and CDR2 is YENEEA. The CDR3 DNA reads TGTGCCAGCAGCCCGCCACTAGCGGGGGACTACGAGCAGTACTTC. Its translation: CASSPPLAGDYEQYF.

The chain couples TRBV5-1 to TRBJ2-7; perhaps TRBD2 as D (6 bases). CDR3 length: 15 amino acids. Germline CDR1 reads SGHRS; CDR2 reads YFSETQ. Trimming removed 0 bases from V and 5 bases from J, with 15 bases in between. The CDR3 DNA is TGCGCCAGCAGCTTGGCCGGGACTGCACAGAACGAGCAGTACTTC. It specifies CASSLAGTAQNEQYF. The full variable domain, with the rest looked up from reference TRBV5-1 and TRBJ2-7, is KAGVTQTPRYLIKTRGQQVTLSCSPISGHRSVSWYQQTPGQGLQFLFEYFSETQRNKGNFPGRFSGRQFSNSRSEMNVSTLELGDSALYLCASSLAGTAQNEQYFGPGTRLTVT.

The table lists this clone with a few counts. The chain has TRBV21-1 and TRBJ2-6; the D segment call TRBD2 is taken from the table without a DNA check. TRBV21-1 is an annotated pseudogene. There are 18 residues in the CDR3. DNA for the CDR3: TGTGCCAGCAGCAAAGGGGAGGTTGAGAGCTCTGGGGCCAACGTCCTGACTTTC. This sequence encodes CASSKGEVESSGANVLTF.

This chain links TRBV11-2 with TRBJ2-1, with TRBD2 as a possible D gene (6 bases). CDR3 size: 15 residues. V lost 1 base and J 3 bases, leaving 10 bases between the germline ends. Germline V gene sequence: CDR1 SGHAT, CDR2 FQNNGV. The CDR3 spells CASSLGGDFYNEQFF. In nucleotides, the CDR3 is TGTGCCAGCAGCTTAGGCGGGGATTTCTACAATGAGCAGTTCTTC.

The chain joins TRBV5-1 to TRBJ2-7, with D perhaps being TRBD1 or TRBD2 (5 bases each). The CDR3 runs to 14 residues. V was cut by 0 bases and J by 5 bases, with 12 bases left in between. Germline CDR1 SGHRS, CDR2 YFSETQ. The CDR3 nucleotides are TGCGCCAGCAGCTTGGCCAGGCAGGGAGACGAGCAGTACTTC. This sequence encodes CASSLARQGDEQYF. Full variable domain (rest looked up from reference TRBV5-1 and TRBJ2-7): KAGVTQTPRYLIKTRGQQVTLSCSPISGHRSVSWYQQTPGQGLQFLFEYFSETQRNKGNFPGRFSGRQFSNSRSEMNVSTLELGDSALYLCASSLARQGDEQYFGPGTRLTVT.

This clone showed up just a few times. The CDR3 loop is CASRLTGNSNQPQHF. Here the CDR3 DNA reads TGTGCCAGCAGATTGACAGGGAATAGCAATCAGCCCCAGCATTTT. V usage is TRBV5-8 and J usage is TRBJ1-5, with 7 nucleotides matching TRBD1. Germline trimming cut 5 bases from V and 0 bases from J; bases unmatched to any gene: 5. Germline V lookup: CDR1 SGHTS, CDR2 YDEGEE. The CDR3 has 15 residues.

This clone was seen a single time. The V gene is TRBV9, the J gene TRBJ1-6, with D perhaps TRBD1 (5 bases). The CDR3 contains 15 residues. The V and J ends lost 0 bases and 6 bases respectively, with 10 bases between them. The germline CDR1 and CDR2 sequences are SGDLS and YYNGEE. The CDR3, as DNA: TGTGCCAGCAGCGTAGGAGGGACTGTTAATTCACCCCTCCACTTT. It encodes CASSVGGTVNSPLHF.

V and J are TRBV5-1 and TRBJ2-4; a weak D match, TRBD2 (5 bases). CDR1 and CDR2 from the germline V gene are SGHRS and YFSETQ. Trimming cost V 4 bases and J 6 bases, with 11 bases left between them. The CDR3 extends over 13 amino acids. This chain's CDR3 is CASSPDRGNIQYF. CDR3 DNA sequence: TGCGCCAGCAGCCCCGACCGGGGAAACATTCAGTACTTC.

This chain links TRBV15 with TRBJ2-1, with TRBD2 matching over 8 bases. Germline loops: CDR1 LNHNV, CDR2 YYDKDF (reference sequence). V was clipped by 1 base and J by 7 bases; unmatched bases: 6. The CDR3 extends over 15 amino acids. The CDR3 DNA sequence: TGTGCCACCAGCAGAGTTCCAGCGGGGGATAATGAGCAGTTCTTC. Encoded protein: CATSRVPAGDNEQFF.

The chain is built from TRBV7-3 and TRBJ2-3, with 11 bases lining up with TRBD2. J was trimmed by 0 bases and V by 4 bases; bases with no gene match: 9. Germline loops: CDR1 SGHTA, CDR2 FQGTGA. The CDR3 runs 18 residues. The CDR3 DNA reads as TGTGCCAGCAGCTCGATCAGTAGCGGGGGGGCTAGCACAGATACGCAGTATTTT. Its translation: CASSSISSGGASTDTQYF.

This chain joins TRBV9 and TRBJ1-2; D gene unclear. With 5 bases removed from V and 0 bases from J, the gap between germline ends came to 14 bases. The germline gives CDR1 SGDLS, CDR2 YYNGEE. This CDR3 is 15 amino acids long. CDR3 residues: CASSNGMEANYGYTF. In DNA form, the CDR3 reads TGTGCCAGCAGTAACGGGATGGAGGCTAACTATGGCTACACCTTC.